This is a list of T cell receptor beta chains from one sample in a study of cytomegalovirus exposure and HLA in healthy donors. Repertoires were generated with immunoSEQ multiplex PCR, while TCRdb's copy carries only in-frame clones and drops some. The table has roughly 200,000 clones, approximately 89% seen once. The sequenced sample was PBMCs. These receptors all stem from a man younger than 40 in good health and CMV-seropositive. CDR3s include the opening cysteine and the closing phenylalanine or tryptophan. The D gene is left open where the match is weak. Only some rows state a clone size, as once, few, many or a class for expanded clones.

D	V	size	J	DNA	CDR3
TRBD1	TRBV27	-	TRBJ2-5	TGTGCCAGCAGTTCGGGACAGGGACAAGAGACCCAGTACTTC	CASSSGQGQETQYF
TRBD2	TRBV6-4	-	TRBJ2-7	TGTGCCAGCAGTGCGGGGGGGCCGGGCTACGAGCAGTACTTC	CASSAGGPGYEQYF
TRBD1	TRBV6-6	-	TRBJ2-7	TGTGCCAGCAACGCCCCGGACAGGGGGCCCTACGAGCAGTACTTC	CASNAPDRGPYEQYF
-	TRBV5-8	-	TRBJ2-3	TGTGCCAGCAGCTTTAACAGCTGGAGTGGTACGCAGTATTTT	CASSFNSWSGTQYF
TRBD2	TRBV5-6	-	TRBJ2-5	TGTGCCAGCAGCTTCGTTAGCGGGAGTAGCGAGACCCAGTACTTC	CASSFVSGSSETQYF
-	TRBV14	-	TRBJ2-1	TGTGCCAGCAGCCAAGCCCTGACTCGCCCTTTTGGGCAGTTCTTC	CASSQALTRPFGQFF
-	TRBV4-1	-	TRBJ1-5	TGCGCCAGCAGCCATAGAGATAGCAATCAGCCCCAGCATTTT	CASSHRDSNQPQHF
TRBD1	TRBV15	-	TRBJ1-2	TGTGCCACCAACGTGGACAGGGGAGTCTATGGCTACACCTTC	CATNVDRGVYGYTF
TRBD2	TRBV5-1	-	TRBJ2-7	TGCGCCAGCAGCTCCGGACTAGCGGAGCTGGGAGAGCAGTACTTC	CASSSGLAELGEQYF
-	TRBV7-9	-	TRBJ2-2	TGTGCCAGCAGCTTAAGCCCGACCACCGGGGAGCTGTTTTTT	CASSLSPTTGELFF
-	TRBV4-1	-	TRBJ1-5	TGCGCCAGCAGCCAAAGTAGTAATCAGCCCCAGCATTTT	CASSQSSNQPQHF
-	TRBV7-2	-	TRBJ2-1	TGTGCCAGCAGCTCCAGGACAGCTTACAATGAGCAGTTCTTC	CASSSRTAYNEQFF
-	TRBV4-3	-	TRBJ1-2	TGCGCCAGCAGCCAAGGGCAGGTCCTAAACTATGGCTACACCTTC	CASSQGQVLNYGYTF
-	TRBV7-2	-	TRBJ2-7	TGTGCCAGCAGCGCCAGCGTGTCCTACGAGCAGTACTTC	CASSASVSYEQYF
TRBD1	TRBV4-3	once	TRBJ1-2	TGCGCCAGCAGCCGACTACCGGGACAGCTCTATGGCTACACCTTC	CASSRLPGQLYGYTF
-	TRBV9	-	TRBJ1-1	TGTGCCAGCAGCATGGGACAATTAGGGACTGAAGCTTTCTTT	CASSMGQLGTEAFF
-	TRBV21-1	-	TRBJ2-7	TGTGCCAATCACGGCCGACAAAGGGACGAGCAGTACTTC	CANHGRQRDEQYF
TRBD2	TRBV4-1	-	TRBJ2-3	TGCGCCAGCAGCCAGCAGACTAGCGGGACGAGGGATACGCAGTATTTT	CASSQQTSGTRDTQYF